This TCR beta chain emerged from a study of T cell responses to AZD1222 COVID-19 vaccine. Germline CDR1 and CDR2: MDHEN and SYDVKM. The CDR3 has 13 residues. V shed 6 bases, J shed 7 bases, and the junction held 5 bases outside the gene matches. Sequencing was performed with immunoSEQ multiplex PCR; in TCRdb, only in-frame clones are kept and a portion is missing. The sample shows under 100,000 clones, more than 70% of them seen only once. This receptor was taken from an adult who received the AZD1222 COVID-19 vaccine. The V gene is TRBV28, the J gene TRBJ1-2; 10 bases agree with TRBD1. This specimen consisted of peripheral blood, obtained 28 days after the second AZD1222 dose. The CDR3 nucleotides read TGTGCCAGCAGCTTAGGACAGGGGGTTGGCTACACCTTC. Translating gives CASSLGQGVGYTF.